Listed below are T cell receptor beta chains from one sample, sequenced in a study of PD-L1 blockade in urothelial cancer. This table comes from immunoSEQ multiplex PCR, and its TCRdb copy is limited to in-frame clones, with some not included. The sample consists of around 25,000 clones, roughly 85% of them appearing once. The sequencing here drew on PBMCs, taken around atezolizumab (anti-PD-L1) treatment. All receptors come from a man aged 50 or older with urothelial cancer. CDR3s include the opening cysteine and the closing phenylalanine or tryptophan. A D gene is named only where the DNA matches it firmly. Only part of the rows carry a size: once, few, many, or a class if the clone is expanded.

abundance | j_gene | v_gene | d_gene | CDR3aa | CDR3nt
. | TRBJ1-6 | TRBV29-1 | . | CSVDLGGSSPLHF | TGCAGCGTTGATCTGGGCGGGAGTTCACCCCTCCACTTT
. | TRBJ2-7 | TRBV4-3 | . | CASSQDRGLGQYF | TGCGCCAGCAGCCAGGACCGGGGTTTGGGGCAGTACTTC
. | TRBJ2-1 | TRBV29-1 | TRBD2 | CSVGRGGLRDEQFF | TGCAGCGTCGGGCGGGGGGGCCTTAGGGATGAGCAGTTCTTC
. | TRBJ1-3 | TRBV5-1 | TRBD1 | CASSSGQGSDTIYF | TGCGCCAGCAGCTCCGGACAGGGGTCAGACACCATATATTTT
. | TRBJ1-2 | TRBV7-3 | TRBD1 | CASSSRQGSGYTF | TGTGCCAGCAGCTCCCGACAGGGTTCTGGCTACACCTTC
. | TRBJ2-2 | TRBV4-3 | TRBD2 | CASSLIMTSGRGELFF | TGCGCCAGCAGTCTTATAATGACTAGCGGGAGGGGGGAGCTGTTTTTT
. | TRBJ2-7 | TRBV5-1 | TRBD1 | CASRPGQGDSYEQYF | TGCGCCAGCAGACCCGGACAGGGGGACTCCTACGAGCAGTACTTC
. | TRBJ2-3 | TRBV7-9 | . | CASSSAGGLTDTQYF | TGTGCCAGCAGCTCCGCCGGAGGGTTGACAGATACGCAGTATTTT
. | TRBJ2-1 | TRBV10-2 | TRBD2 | CASSDPQGLAGMNEQFF | TGCGCCAGCAGTGATCCCCAGGGGCTAGCGGGAATGAATGAGCAGTTCTTC
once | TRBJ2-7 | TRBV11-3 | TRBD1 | CASSRDSAYEQYF | TGTGCCAGCAGCCGGGACAGTGCCTACGAGCAGTACTTC
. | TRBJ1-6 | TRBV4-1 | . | CASSQEVGVRNSPLHF | TGCGCCAGCAGCCAAGAGGTCGGGGTTAGAAATTCACCCCTCCACTTT
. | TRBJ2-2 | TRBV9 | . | CASSADSISTGELFF | TGTGCCAGCAGCGCGGACAGTATTTCAACCGGGGAGCTGTTTTTT
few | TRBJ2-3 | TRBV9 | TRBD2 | CASSPASGGAGDTQYF | TGTGCCAGCAGCCCCGCGAGCGGGGGGGCGGGAGATACGCAGTATTTT
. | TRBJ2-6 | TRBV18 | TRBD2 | CASSPNVLAGGAGANVLTF | TGTGCCAGCTCACCCAATGTACTAGCGGGAGGGGCTGGGGCCAACGTCCTGACTTTC
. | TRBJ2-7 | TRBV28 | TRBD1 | CASSPSGGQYF | TGTGCCAGCAGCCCCTCAGGGGGGCAGTACTTC
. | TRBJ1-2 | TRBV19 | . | CASSIDLVGRVDGYTF | TGTGCCAGTAGTATCGACCTTGTTGGCAGGGTGGATGGCTACACCTTC
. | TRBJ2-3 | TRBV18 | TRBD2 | CASSPRALAGSTDTQYF | TGTGCCAGCTCACCTAGGGCGCTAGCGGGCAGCACAGATACGCAGTATTTT
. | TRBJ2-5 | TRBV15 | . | CATSRDPASGETQYF | TGTGCCACCAGCAGAGATCCAGCGAGCGGAGAGACCCAGTACTTC
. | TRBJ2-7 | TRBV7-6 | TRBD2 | CASSLVLAGAYEQYF | TGTGCCAGCAGCTTAGTGCTAGCGGGGGCCTACGAGCAGTACTTC
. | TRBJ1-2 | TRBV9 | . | CASSLQPTGFYGYTF | TGTGCCAGCAGCCTACAGCCGACAGGCTTCTATGGCTACACCTTC
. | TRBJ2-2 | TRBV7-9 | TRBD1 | CASSLLRTGTELFF | TGTGCCAGCAGCTTACTACGGACAGGGACTGAGCTGTTTTTT
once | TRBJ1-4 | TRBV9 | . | CASSGGREKLFF | TGTGCCAGCAGCGGAGGGAGGGAAAAACTGTTTTTT
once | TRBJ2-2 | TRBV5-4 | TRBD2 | CASSPSGRANTGELFF | TGTGCCAGCAGCCCTAGCGGGAGGGCGAACACCGGGGAGCTGTTTTTT
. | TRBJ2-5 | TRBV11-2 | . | CASSTGKGETQYF | TGTGCCAGCAGCACAGGGAAGGGAGAGACCCAGTACTTC
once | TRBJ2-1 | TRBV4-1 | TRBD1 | CASSAPGTDLYNEQFF | TGCGCCAGCAGCGCCCCCGGGACAGACTTATACAATGAGCAGTTCTTC
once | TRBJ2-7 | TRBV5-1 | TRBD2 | CASGTSGSLYEQYF | TGCGCCAGCGGAACTAGCGGGAGTCTCTACGAGCAGTACTTC
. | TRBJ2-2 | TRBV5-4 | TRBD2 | CASSLVPSGTGELFF | TGTGCCAGCAGCTTGGTACCTAGCGGGACCGGGGAGCTGTTTTTT
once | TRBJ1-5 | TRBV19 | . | CASSVNRQGNQPQHF | TGTGCCAGTAGTGTCAACCGACAGGGCAATCAGCCCCAGCATTTT
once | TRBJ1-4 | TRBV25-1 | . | CASSEFGGRRKLFF | TGTGCCAGCAGTGAATTTGGGGGGAGGAGGAAACTGTTTTTT
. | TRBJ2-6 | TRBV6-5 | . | CASSLDSSGANVLTF | TGTGCCAGCAGTCTAGACAGCTCTGGGGCCAACGTCCTGACTTTC
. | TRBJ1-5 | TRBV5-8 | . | CASTFRAGGGRYSNQPQHF | TGTGCCAGCACCTTTAGGGCCGGAGGTGGCAGATATAGCAATCAGCCCCAGCATTTT
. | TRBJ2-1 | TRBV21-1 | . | CASSKFGGGPPSSSYNEQFF | TGTGCCAGCAGTAAGTTTGGGGGAGGGCCCCCCTCGAGCTCCTACAATGAGCAGTTCTTC